The clone carrying this T cell receptor beta chain was found a few times. This entry is derived from a study of T-cell reconstitution after alpha-beta-depleted transplantation in children. V lost 3 bases and J lost 5, with 13 bases in between. The germline V gene has CDR1 DFQATT and CDR2 SNEGSKA (reference sequence). The CDR3 contains 14 residues. A library of TCRbeta sequences, prepared with unique molecular identifiers, was generated. TCRdb re-analysed the PCR reads in MiXCR, keeping a single row per CDR3 protein. The sample has around 960,000 distinct CDR3 sequences, around 30% seen once. Sequencing was performed on PBMCs, mostly from graft donor cells, taken 360 days after TCRalphabeta/CD19-depleted stem cell transplant. This sequence joins TRBV20-1 and TRBJ2-2; the D gene could be TRBD1 or TRBD2 (5 bases each). This receptor was obtained from a boy younger than two who had a stem cell transplant for SCID, so the T cells may come from the graft donor. The CDR3 loop reads CSARGRVGTGELFF. In DNA, the CDR3 is TGCAGTGCTAGGGGACGGGTCGGAACCGGGGAGCTGTTTTTT.